The 26 T cell receptor beta chains reported below all come from one sample, sequenced in a study of CD8 T cells in Susac syndrome. cDNA came from about 0.51 to 1 ug RNA primed by random hexamers. A single record per CDR3 protein comes from TCRdb applying MiXCR to the immunoSEQ multiplex PCR reads. The sample has 150,000 to 200,000 distinct CDR3 sequences, around 95% seen once. The sample was CD4+ T cells from PBMCs. Every receptor here comes from a human donor in good health.

This chain links TRBV10-2 with TRBJ2-1, with 8 positions matching TRBD2. The trim removed 6 bases at V and 5 bases at J, leaving 3 bases unmatched. The V gene's germline CDR1 is WSHSY and CDR2 SAAADI. The CDR3 is 13 residues long. The CDR3 DNA reads TGCGCCAGCAGAACAGCGGGGGACAATGAGCAGTTCTTC. Encoded protein: CASRTAGDNEQFF.

The chain employs TRBV20-1 and TRBJ2-7, with 7 positions matching TRBD2. This CDR3 is 13 amino acids long. CDR1 and CDR2 from the germline V gene are DFQATT and SNEGSKA (reference sequence). V lost 7 bases and J lost 7; bases outside the gene matches: 13. In DNA, the CDR3 is TGCAGTGTACTGCGGGGGACTACTCGTGAGCAGTACTTC. Translating it yields CSVLRGTTREQYF.

This chain uses TRBV15 with TRBJ1-1; possible D gene TRBD1, 6 bases. Per germline, CDR1 LNHNV and CDR2 YYDKDF (reference sequence). With 3 bases removed from V and 6 bases from J, the gap between germline ends came to 8 bases. This CDR3 comprises 12 residues. The CDR3 nucleotides read TGTGCCACCAGCAGTCGGACAGCTGAAGCTTTCTTT. Encoded protein: CATSSRTAEAFF.

The genes are TRBV6-6 and TRBJ1-1; D may be TRBD1 (5 bases). V was trimmed by 0 bases and J by 3 bases, leaving 11 bases between them. The CDR3 loop spans 15 amino acids. Germline CDR1 is MNHNY and CDR2 is SVGAGI (reference sequence). CDR3 sequence: CASSYSGGSHTEAFF. The CDR3 nucleotides are TGTGCCAGCAGTTACTCTGGGGGGTCGCACACTGAAGCTTTCTTT.

V usage is TRBV5-1 and J usage is TRBJ1-1; no clear D gene. The CDR3 totals 14 residues. V was shortened by 0 bases and J by 2 bases, with 8 bases between the two germline ends. Germline CDR1 SGHRS, CDR2 YFSETQ. The CDR3 nucleotides are TGCGCCAGCAGCTTGGCTGCACCTAACACTGAAGCTTTCTTT. Residues: CASSLAAPNTEAFF.

The J gene is TRBJ1-2, the V gene TRBV7-2; TRBD1 matches 9 bases. Trimming removed 3 bases from V and 2 bases from J; junction bases left unmatched: 7. The CDR3 length is 16 residues. Germline V gives CDR1 SGHTA, CDR2 FQGNSA. CDR3 loop: CASSLAGDRVNYGYTF. The CDR3 DNA is TGTGCCAGCAGCTTGGCTGGGGACAGGGTGAACTATGGCTACACCTTC. Full variable domain (rest looked up from reference TRBV7-2 and TRBJ1-2): GAGVSQSPSNKVTEKGKDVELRCDPISGHTALYWYRQSLGQGLEFLIYFQGNSAPDKSGLPSDRFSAERTGGSVSTLTIQRTQQEDSAVYLCASSLAGDRVNYGYTFGSGTRLTVV.

This rearrangement joins TRBV3-1 to TRBJ1-2; a weak D match, TRBD1 (5 bases). Germline loops: CDR1 LGHDT, CDR2 YNNKEL (reference sequence). The V gene lost 5 bases and the J gene lost 5 bases, with 12 bases spanning the gap. CDR3 length: 13 amino acids. The CDR3 is CASSGRQGYGYTF. The CDR3 DNA reads TGTGCCAGCAGCGGACGCCAGGGATATGGCTACACCTTC.

V is TRBV7-3 and J is TRBJ1-1; no definite D call. V was pared by 2 bases and J by 7 bases, with 11 bases between. The CDR3 totals 13 residues. Germline values: CDR1 SGHTA, CDR2 FQGTGA. The CDR3 here is CASSLSSGYEAFF. The CDR3 nucleotides read TGTGCCAGCAGCTTATCCTCTGGATATGAAGCTTTCTTT.

The genes are TRBV7-2 and TRBJ1-1; D is perhaps TRBD1 (5 bases). V was clipped by 3 bases and J by 6 bases, with 11 bases between them. This CDR3 is 13 amino acids long. CDR1 and CDR2 (germline): SGHTA, FQGNSA. The CDR3 is CASSLVEGSEAFF. For the CDR3, the DNA is TGTGCCAGCAGCTTGGTTGAGGGGTCTGAAGCTTTCTTT.

To note about this clonotype: A junction end diverges from the germline sequence, so it may reflect a read error. The chain employs TRBV12-5 and TRBJ2-2; a possible D gene is TRBD2 (6 bases). This CDR3 has 12 residues. The germline gives CDR1 LGHNT, CDR2 FRNRAP. CDR3 sequence: CASGPVDGGLFF. CDR3 in DNA: TGTGCTAGTGGCCCTGTAGACGGGGGGCTGTTTTTT.

Only one count was recorded for this clonotype. J is TRBJ2-3 and V is TRBV13; the D is unclear. The CDR3 spans 13 residues. The V gene's germline CDR1 is PRHDT and CDR2 FYEKMQ (reference sequence). V lost 8 bases to trimming and J lost 1 base, with 10 bases between them. The CDR3 sequence is CASERIGTDTQYF. CDR3 bases: TGTGCCAGCGAGCGAATCGGCACAGATACGCAGTATTTT. The variable domain in full, completed from reference TRBV13 and TRBJ2-3, reads AAGVIQSPRHLIKEKRETATLKCYPIPRHDTVYWYQQGPGQDPQFLISFYEKMQSDKGSIPDRFSAQQFSDYHSELNMSSLELGDSALYFCASERIGTDTQYFGPGTRLTVL.

The chain links TRBV12-5 to TRBJ1-5, with D possibly matching TRBD1 (5 bases). V was trimmed by 2 bases and J by 5 bases, leaving 13 bases between them. CDR1 is LGHNT and CDR2 is FRNRAP in the germline V gene. The CDR3 extends over 15 amino acids. The CDR3 bases are TGTGCTAGTGGTTTGATGGGGGTCGGGGATCAGCCCCAGCATTTT. Amino acids: CASGLMGVGDQPQHF.

This clonotype was counted between two and nine times. The CDR3 here is CASSFGQVDTEAFF. In DNA, the CDR3 is TGTGCCAGCAGCTTCGGGCAGGTTGACACTGAAGCTTTCTTT. The chain has TRBV7-9 and TRBJ1-1; no firm D call. V dropped 3 bases and J dropped 3 bases, with 11 bases sitting between them. The CDR3 has 14 residues. Germline V lookup: CDR1 SEHNR, CDR2 FQNEAQ (reference sequence). Drawing the rest from reference TRBV7-9 and TRBJ1-1, the complete variable domain is DTGVSQNPRHKITKRGQNVTFRCDPISEHNRLYWYRQTLGQGPEFLTYFQNEAQLEKSRLLSDRFSAERPKGSFSTLEIQRTEQGDSAMYLCASSFGQVDTEAFFGQGTRLTVV.

This chain uses TRBV2 with TRBJ2-7; D gene uncertain. CDR3 length: 11 amino acids. V was cut by 6 bases and J by 1 base, with 4 bases left in between. Germline CDR1 reads SNHLY; CDR2 reads FYNNEI. The CDR3 coding sequence is TGTGCCAGCAGGGAGTCCTACGAGCAGTACTTC. This gives the protein CASRESYEQYF.

The chain employs TRBV7-2 and TRBJ2-5, with D possibly being TRBD2 (5 bases). Germline V CDR1 and CDR2: SGHTA, FQGNSA. There are 12 residues in the CDR3. CDR3 sequence reads: CARRGLRETQYF. The CDR3 DNA is TGTGCTCGACGCGGGCTAAGGGAGACCCAGTACTTC.

The J gene is TRBJ2-2, the V gene TRBV7-6; D is unresolved. Germline CDR1 SGHVS, CDR2 FNYEAQ. The CDR3 is made up of 12 amino acids. The V end was cut by 0 bases, the J end by 7 bases, with 3 bases between. The CDR3 nucleotides are TGTGCCAGCAGCTTAGCATACGGGGAGCTGTTTTTT. Encoded protein: CASSLAYGELFF.

The V and J genes are TRBV7-2 and TRBJ1-1, with D unresolved. CDR3 size: 15 residues. V gave up 4 bases and J gave up 3 bases, with 15 bases separating them. Germline-derived CDR1 and CDR2 are SGHTA and FQGNSA. The CDR3 region is CASSSRGVVDTEAFF. CDR3 bases: TGTGCCAGCAGCTCCCGGGGTGTAGTCGACACTGAAGCTTTCTTT.

V is TRBV19 and J is TRBJ2-5, with TRBD2 as a possible D gene (6 bases). The CDR3 is 16 residues long. Germline CDR1 is LNHDA and CDR2 is SQIVND (reference sequence). V shed 3 bases and J shed 2 bases, with 16 bases lying between them. CDR3 region: CASSISRTGLQETQYF. The CDR3 DNA reads TGTGCCAGTAGTATCTCCCGGACTGGACTACAAGAGACCCAGTACTTC.

The gene calls are TRBV5-1 and TRBJ2-7; 9 bases align to TRBD1. The CDR3 contains 16 residues. Germline V gene sequence: CDR1 SGHRS, CDR2 YFSETQ. The junction had 9 bases not matched to a gene; V was cut back by 2 bases and J by 3 bases. The CDR3 DNA reads as TGCGCCAGCAGCTTCGATGGGACAGGGATGATCTACGAGCAGTACTTC. Translating it yields CASSFDGTGMIYEQYF.

The genes are TRBV7-3 and TRBJ2-5; 10 bases match TRBD2. The CDR3 is 14 residues long. Losses at the gene ends were 4 bases for V and 6 bases for J; bases not matched to a gene: 5. CDR1 SGHTA and CDR2 FQGTGA come from the germline V gene. The CDR3 DNA reads TGTGCCAGCAGCTCGGGACTAGCGAGCAAGACCCAGTACTTC. As protein: CASSSGLASKTQYF.

V usage is TRBV12-3 or TRBV12-4 and J usage is TRBJ2-2, with 12 positions matching TRBD2. V lost 6 bases, J lost 4 bases, and 3 bases stayed unmatched. The CDR3 covers 15 residues. CDR3 region: CASSLGLAGTGELFF. The CDR3 DNA sequence: TGTGCCAGCAGCCTGGGACTAGCGGGCACCGGGGAGCTGTTTTTT.

This chain connects TRBV19 to TRBJ2-6; D may be TRBD1 or TRBD2 (6 bases each). Germline values: CDR1 LNHDA, CDR2 SQIVND (reference sequence). CDR3 length: 16 residues. Trimming removed 5 bases at V and 4 bases at J, with 15 bases between. The CDR3 loop is CASSPPGGYGANVLTF. The DNA of the CDR3 is TGTGCCAGTAGTCCTCCCGGGGGCTACGGGGCCAACGTCCTGACTTTC. Drawing the rest from reference TRBV19 and TRBJ2-6, the complete variable domain is DGGITQSPKYLFRKEGQNVTLSCEQNLNHDAMYWYRQDPGQGLRLIYYSQIVNDFQKGDIAEGYSVSREKKESFPLTVTSAQKNPTAFYLCASSPPGGYGANVLTFGAGSRLTVL.

The chain couples TRBV29-1 to TRBJ1-1; 7 nucleotides match TRBD1. Germline V gene sequence: CDR1 SQVTM, CDR2 ANQGSEA. The length of the CDR3 is 13 residues. J gave up 2 bases and V 6 bases, and 6 bases lay outside the gene matches. In DNA form, the CDR3 reads TGCAGCGTGCCCCGGGACAGAAACACTGAAGCTTTCTTT. Translated, it gives CSVPRDRNTEAFF.

V gene TRBV29-1 combines with J gene TRBJ2-7, with TRBD1 matching 9 bases. The CDR3 runs to 16 residues. With V trimmed by 0 bases and J by 2 bases, 8 bases remained unmatched. Germline lookup yields CDR1 SQVTM and CDR2 ANQGSEA. Written as DNA, the CDR3 is TGCAGCGTTGAAGATCGGTGGGGGACAGGGCCCTACGAGCAGTACTTC. Translation: CSVEDRWGTGPYEQYF.

This clonotype was detected only a few times. This chain links TRBV3-1 with TRBJ2-3; TRBD2 is a possible D gene (5 bases). The germline V gene encodes CDR1 LGHDT and CDR2 YNNKEL (reference sequence). The CDR3 length is 13 residues. V shed 4 bases and J shed 3 bases, with 8 bases lying between them. CDR3 amino acids: CASSPRGTDTQYF. In nucleotides, the CDR3 is TGTGCCAGCAGCCCGCGAGGGACAGATACGCAGTATTTT.

Only one count was recorded for this clonotype. V and J are TRBV4-2 and TRBJ2-5, with unresolved D. Trimming took off 0 bases at V and 14 bases at J, with 16 bases between the two ends. CDR1 LGHNA and CDR2 YNFKEQ come from the germline V gene. The CDR3 runs to 13 residues. The CDR3 region has the DNA TGTGCCAGCAGCCAAGAGAGTGAGGACCCCCGATACTTC. Its protein product is CASSQESEDPRYF.